Listed below are T cell receptor beta chains from one sample, sequenced in a study of shared clonotypes between healthy human individuals. Produced via immunoSEQ multiplex PCR; TCRdb's table is partial and in-frame only. The repertoire consists of approximately 700,000 clones, with 73% occurring once and the leading ten covering under 2%. The sequenced sample was memory CD4+ T cells sorted from blood. The receptors originated from a woman in her 30s in good health. Each CDR3 is given with its conserved first and last residue. D genes are given only for firm matches. The listing skips clone size in some rows; elsewhere it reads once, few, many or a size class.

>.|TRBV30|TRBJ1-1|TRBD1
TGTGCCTGGGGGAAGGGGGCTTTGAACACTGAAGCTTTCTTT
CAWGKGALNTEAFF
>once|TRBV6-1|TRBJ2-1|.
TGTGCCAGCAGGGGGACCACTGGCTCCTACAATGAGCAGTTCTTC
CASRGTTGSYNEQFF
>.|TRBV19|TRBJ2-7|TRBD1
TGTGCCAGTTTGGGGATCGGGACAGGGGGTTCCTACGAGCAGTACTTC
CASLGIGTGGSYEQYF
>.|TRBV7-3|TRBJ2-5|.
TGTGCCAGCAGCTCTCGGCGCGGGGAGACCCAGTACTTC
CASSSRRGETQYF
>few|TRBV19|TRBJ2-7|.
TGTGCCAGTAGTAACTTATACGAGCAGTACTTC
CASSNLYEQYF
>.|TRBV19|TRBJ2-1|TRBD2
TGTGCCAGTAGCCAGACTAGCGGGAGCTCCTACAATGAGCAGTTCTTC
CASSQTSGSSYNEQFF
>.|TRBV5-8|TRBJ1-3|TRBD1
TGTGCCAGCAGCTATTGGTCGTCCAGGGGGCTTTCTGGAAACACCATATATTTT
CASSYWSSRGLSGNTIYF
>.|TRBV27|TRBJ2-6|.
TGTGCCAGCAGTTCGGACACCCTACTACGGCACGGGAACTCTGGGGCCAACGTCCTGACTTTC
CASSSDTLLRHGNSGANVLTF
>.|TRBV19|TRBJ2-1|.
TGTGCCAGTTGGGGGGAGGTCATATCCGGGACTCCCTCCTACAATGAGCAGTTCTTC
CASWGEVISGTPSYNEQFF
>.|TRBV29-1|TRBJ2-1|.
TGCAGCGTTCACAGATCCTACAATGAGCAGTTCTTC
CSVHRSYNEQFF
>.|TRBV27|TRBJ2-6|.
TGTGCCAGCAGCCCCGACATTTCTGGGGCCAACGTCCTGACTTTC
CASSPDISGANVLTF
>.|TRBV14|TRBJ2-2|TRBD1
TGTGCCAGCAGCCAACAGGGGGCGGTTGGGGAGCTGTTTTTT
CASSQQGAVGELFF
>few|TRBV19|TRBJ2-3|TRBD2
TGTGCCAGCGGCACCGGGGCGGGAGACACAGATACGCAGTATTTT
CASGTGAGDTDTQYF
>.|TRBV28|TRBJ2-7|TRBD1
TGTGCCAGCAGCTTCCAGGGGGCGAGATCCTACGAGCAGTACTTC
CASSFQGARSYEQYF
>.|TRBV6-6|TRBJ2-7|.
TGTGCCAGCAGTTACATGACGGGCTACGAGCAGTACTTC
CASSYMTGYEQYF
>once|TRBV5-1|TRBJ2-3|TRBD1
TGCGCCAGCAGCTTGGCGGGACAGCGAGCAGATACGCAGTATTTT
CASSLAGQRADTQYF
>.|TRBV5-6|TRBJ1-2|.
TGTGCCAGCAGCTTTGGGCAGGAGGATGGCTACACCTTC
CASSFGQEDGYTF
>.|TRBV30|TRBJ2-7|.
TGTGCCTGGAATTTTAGAGGCCTAGGCGAGCAGTACTTC
CAWNFRGLGEQYF
>.|TRBV28|TRBJ1-6|.
TGTGCCAGCAGTTCCAGGCGACAACCGAATTCACCCCTCCACTTT
CASSSRRQPNSPLHF
>.|TRBV19|TRBJ1-1|.
TGTGCCAGTAATCTTAAGAGGAACACTGAAGCTTTCTTT
CASNLKRNTEAFF
>.|TRBV7-9|TRBJ1-1|.
TGTGCCAGCAGCTTAGAAGCCCCGAGGGCTTTCTTT
CASSLEAPRAFF
>.|TRBV5-1|TRBJ1-2|.
TGCGCCAGCAGCCCCAGTCCCGGTCCACGTGGGGGCTACACCTTC
CASSPSPGPRGGYTF
>.|TRBV5-1|TRBJ1-5|TRBD1
TGCGCCAGCAGGTTGGACAGGGGGCACGATCAGCCCCAGCATTTT
CASRLDRGHDQPQHF
>.|TRBV4-2|TRBJ2-3|.
TGTGCCAGCAGCCTAAGGGGATTAGACAGGGGAGGGACAGATACGCAGTATTTT
CASSLRGLDRGGTDTQYF
>many|TRBV2|TRBJ2-7|.
TGTGCCAGCGGAAACAGGCAAACTTTTAGCCACTTC
CASGNRQTFSHF
>once|TRBV7-2|TRBJ2-2|.
TGTGCCAGCAGCCAAAATCAGGCAGGCACCGGGGAGCTGTTTTTT
CASSQNQAGTGELFF
>.|TRBV6-5|TRBJ1-2|.
TGTGCCAGCAGTCAGATGGACAGACCAAAAGGCTACACCTTC
CASSQMDRPKGYTF
>once|TRBV28|TRBJ2-7|.
TGTGCCAGCAGCCTCGCTGGCGGCGTTTACGAGCAGTACTTC
CASSLAGGVYEQYF
>.|TRBV5-5|TRBJ1-1|.
TGTGCCAGTCGACAGAAGAACACTGAAGCTTTCTTT
CASRQKNTEAFF
>.|TRBV7-2|TRBJ1-1|.
TGTGCCAGCACAACGTACCTGAACACTGAAGCTTTCTTT
CASTTYLNTEAFF
>few|TRBV28|TRBJ2-7|.
TGTGCCAGCAAAGGCCAGGGGCCCTACGAGCAGTACTTC
CASKGQGPYEQYF
>once|TRBV5-4|TRBJ1-2|TRBD1
TGTGCCAGCAGCGAAAGGACAGGTGCTAACTATGGCTACACCTTC
CASSERTGANYGYTF
>many|TRBV5-8|TRBJ1-1|.
TGTGCCAGCAGCAGTGGGGCATATTTCACTGAAGCTTTCTTT
CASSSGAYFTEAFF
>.|TRBV25-1|TRBJ2-5|.
TGTGCCAGCGAAGGCAGGGAGACCCAGTACTTC
CASEGRETQYF
>.|TRBV19|TRBJ1-1|.
TGTGCCAGTAGTATCTTGCCAGGGGCGAGTTCGAGAACTGAAGCTTTCTTT
CASSILPGASSRTEAFF
>.|TRBV11-2|TRBJ2-5|.
TGTGCCAGCAGCTTACGGACGTACCAAGAGACCCAGTACTTC
CASSLRTYQETQYF
>.|TRBV5-1|TRBJ2-7|.
TGCGCCAGCAGCTTACGTCAGGGGGGCTACGAGCAGTACTTC
CASSLRQGGYEQYF
>.|TRBV29-1|TRBJ2-7|TRBD2
TGCAGCGGAGCGGGAGACAAATACGAGCAGTACTTC
CSGAGDKYEQYF
>.|TRBV10-1|TRBJ2-1|.
TGCGCCAGCAGTGAGGTACAGGGAACGAATGAGCAGTTCTTC
CASSEVQGTNEQFF
>.|TRBV27|TRBJ1-5|.
TGTGCCAGCAGTTTGACGTTGAATCAGCCCCAGCATTTT
CASSLTLNQPQHF
>.|TRBV5-1|TRBJ2-7|.
TGCGCCAGCAGCTCCGGACAGTTTGACGAGCAGTACTTC
CASSSGQFDEQYF
>.|TRBV4-2|TRBJ2-7|TRBD2
TGTGCCAGCAGCCGCTGGGAGGGCAGTCCCGCCGGCGGGGCCTACGAGCAGTACTTC
CASSRWEGSPAGGAYEQYF
>.|TRBV4-2|TRBJ2-1|TRBD1
TGTGCCAGCAGCCGAAGACAGGGGGGGGACAATGAGCAGTTCTTC
CASSRRQGGDNEQFF
>.|TRBV4-2|TRBJ2-7|.
TGTGCCAGCAGCTTAGTGTTGGCTAGCACCGAGCAGTACTTC
CASSLVLASTEQYF
>.|TRBV30|TRBJ1-4|TRBD1
TGTGCCTGGAGCCCGGACAGGGTGCCAACTAATGAAAAACTGTTTTTT
CAWSPDRVPTNEKLFF
>.|TRBV7-2|TRBJ2-1|.
TGTGCCAGCAGCCCCGGTTGGACAGCGTACAATGAGCAGTTCTTC
CASSPGWTAYNEQFF
>.|TRBV19|TRBJ1-1|.
TGTGCCAGTACTACTCCAGGGAGGAACACTGAAGCTTTCTTT
CASTTPGRNTEAFF
>.|TRBV28|TRBJ1-2|.
TGTGCCAGCAGTCCCCTCGGACGGTCGAACTATGGCTACACCTTC
CASSPLGRSNYGYTF
>few|TRBV28|TRBJ2-5|.
TGTGCCAGCAGTTTAGTAGCGAAAGAGACCCAGTACTTC
CASSLVAKETQYF
>few|TRBV30|TRBJ1-2|.
TGTGCCTGGACAGGGGCGACGCTTAACTATGGCTACACCTTC
CAWTGATLNYGYTF
>.|TRBV28|TRBJ2-3|TRBD2
TGTGCCAGCAGTTCACTAGCGGGAGTTCCCACAGATACGCAGTATTTT
CASSSLAGVPTDTQYF
>few|TRBV13|TRBJ1-1|TRBD1
TGTGCCAGCAGGTTCCTGACAGGGCGGGCAGGCACTGAAGCTTTCTTT
CASRFLTGRAGTEAFF
>.|TRBV30|TRBJ2-3|TRBD2
TGTGCCTGGAGTCCAATAGCGGGAGGGGTGGGAACAGATACGCAGTATTTT
CAWSPIAGGVGTDTQYF
>.|TRBV7-9|TRBJ2-7|TRBD2
TGTGCCAGCAGAAAACTAGCGGCTACCAACTACGAGCAGTACTTC
CASRKLAATNYEQYF
>few|TRBV7-9|TRBJ2-7|TRBD2
TGTGCCAGCACCAGGGCGGGAGCCCGCTACGAGCAGTACTTC
CASTRAGARYEQYF